The following is a TCR beta chain sequence with its context. As yet, its antigen is unknown. The data belong to a study of beta chain features in type 1 diabetes. Study summary: Sorted cells examined across all samples numbered more than 100 million. Overall study findings and caveats: Patients with Type 1 diabetes showed moderately but significantly shorter TCRB CDR3s in all four CD4+ subsets. Patients and controls would be equally affected if PCR favored shorter templates. Within the patient group, naive, central memory and Treg TCRB repertoires appeared more similar to each other than within healthy donors.

Germline CDR1 is KGHSH and CDR2 is LQKENI. This CDR3 comprises 16 residues. Between the trimmed V and J ends, which lost 2 bases and 5 bases, there was a span of 16 bases. The authors reverse transcribed all of the isolated RNA, so sequencing captured expressed TCRB transcripts. About 3.57 million reads, on average, came from each naive, central memory and regulatory T cell sample. Produced via immunoSEQ multiplex PCR; TCRdb's table is partial and in-frame only. Altogether 300,000 to 450,000 clones are present, approximately 12% being singletons, with the ten largest covering around 0.01%. The chain carries TRBV18 and TRBJ2-4; D may be TRBD2 (6 bases). This sequence originates from a woman aged 18-29 years with type 1 diabetes. The specimen was naive CD4+ T cells from blood. CDR3 nucleotides: TGTGCCAGCTCACCAGTTGGAGGGACTCCTCAAAACATTCAGTACTTC. Amino acid sequence: CASSPVGGTPQNIQYF.